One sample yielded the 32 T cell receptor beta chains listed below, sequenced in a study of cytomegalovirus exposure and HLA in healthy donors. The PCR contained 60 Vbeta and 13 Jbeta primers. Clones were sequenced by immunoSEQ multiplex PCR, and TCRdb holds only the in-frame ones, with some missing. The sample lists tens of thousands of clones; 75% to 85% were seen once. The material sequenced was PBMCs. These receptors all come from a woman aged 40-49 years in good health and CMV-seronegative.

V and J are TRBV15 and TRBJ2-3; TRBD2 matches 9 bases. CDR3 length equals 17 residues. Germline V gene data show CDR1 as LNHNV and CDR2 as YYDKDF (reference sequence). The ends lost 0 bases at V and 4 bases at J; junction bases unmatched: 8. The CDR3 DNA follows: TGTGCCACCAGCAGAGATATTTTAGCGGGGGCCGCAGATACGCAGTATTTT. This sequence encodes CATSRDILAGAADTQYF.

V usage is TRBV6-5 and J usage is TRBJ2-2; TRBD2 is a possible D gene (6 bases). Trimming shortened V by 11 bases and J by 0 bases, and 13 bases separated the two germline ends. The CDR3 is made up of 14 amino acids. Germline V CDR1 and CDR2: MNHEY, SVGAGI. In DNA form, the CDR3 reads TGTGCCGTCCGACGGGGGTCGAACACCGGGGAGCTGTTTTTT. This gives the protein CAVRRGSNTGELFF.

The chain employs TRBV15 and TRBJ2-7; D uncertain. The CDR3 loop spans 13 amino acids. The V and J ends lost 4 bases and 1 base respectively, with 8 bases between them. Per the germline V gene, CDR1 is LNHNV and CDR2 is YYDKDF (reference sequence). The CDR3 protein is CATSKAKSYEQYF. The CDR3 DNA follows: TGTGCCACCAGCAAAGCCAAATCCTACGAGCAGTACTTC.

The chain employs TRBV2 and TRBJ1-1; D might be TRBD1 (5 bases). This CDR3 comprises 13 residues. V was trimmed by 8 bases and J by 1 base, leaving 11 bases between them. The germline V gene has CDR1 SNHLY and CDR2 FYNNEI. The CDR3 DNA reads TGTGCCAGCCAACAGGAGACGAACACTGAAGCTTTCTTT. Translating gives CASQQETNTEAFF.

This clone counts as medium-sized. CDR3 region: CASSSRQVNTEAFF. The DNA of the CDR3 is TGTGCCAGCAGCTCGAGACAGGTTAACACTGAAGCTTTCTTT. The rearrangement uses TRBV7-2 and TRBJ1-1; maybe TRBD1 (6 bases). The CDR3 spans 14 residues. Trimming removed 4 bases from V and 2 bases from J, with 11 bases in between. Germline V lookup: CDR1 SGHTA, CDR2 FQGNSA.

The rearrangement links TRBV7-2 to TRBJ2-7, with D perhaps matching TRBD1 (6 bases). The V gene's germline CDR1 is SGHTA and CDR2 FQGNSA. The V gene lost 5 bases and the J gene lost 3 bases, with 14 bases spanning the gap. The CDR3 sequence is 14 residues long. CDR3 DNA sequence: TGTGCCAGCAGCCCGCAGGGGTCAGACTACGAGCAGTACTTC. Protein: CASSPQGSDYEQYF.

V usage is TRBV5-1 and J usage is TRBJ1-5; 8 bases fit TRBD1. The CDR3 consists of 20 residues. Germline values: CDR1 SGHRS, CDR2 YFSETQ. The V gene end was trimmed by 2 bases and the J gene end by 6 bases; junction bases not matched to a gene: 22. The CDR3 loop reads CASSFTPLFASGGAVQPQHF. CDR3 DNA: TGCGCCAGCAGCTTCACCCCCTTATTTGCCTCAGGGGGCGCTGTTCAGCCCCAGCATTTT.

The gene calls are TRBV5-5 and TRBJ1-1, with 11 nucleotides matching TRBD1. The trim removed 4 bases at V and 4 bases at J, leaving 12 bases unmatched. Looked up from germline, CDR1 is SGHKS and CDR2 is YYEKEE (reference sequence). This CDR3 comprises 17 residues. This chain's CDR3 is CASSATGTGGWTTEAFF. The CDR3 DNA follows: TGTGCCAGCAGCGCCACCGGGACAGGGGGTTGGACCACTGAAGCTTTCTTT.

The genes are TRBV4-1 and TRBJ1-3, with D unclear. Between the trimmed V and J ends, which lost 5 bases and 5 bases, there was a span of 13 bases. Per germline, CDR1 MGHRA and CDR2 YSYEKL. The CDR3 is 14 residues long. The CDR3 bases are TGCGCCAGCAGCTCGGTGTCGGTCAGAAACACCATATATTTT. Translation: CASSSVSVRNTIYF.

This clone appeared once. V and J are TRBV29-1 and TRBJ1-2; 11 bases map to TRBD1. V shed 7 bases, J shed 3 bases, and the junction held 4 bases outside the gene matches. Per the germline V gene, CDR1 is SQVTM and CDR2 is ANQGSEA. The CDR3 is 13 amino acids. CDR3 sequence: CSDVGQGDYGYTF. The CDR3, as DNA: TGCAGCGACGTGGGACAGGGGGACTATGGCTACACCTTC.

The CDR3 region has the DNA TGCGCCAGCAGCCAAGGACTAGCGAGTGCCTACAATGAGCAGTTCTTC. Residues: CASSQGLASAYNEQFF. This chain uses TRBV4-3 with TRBJ2-1; 8 positions match TRBD2. The germline V gene has CDR1 LGHNA and CDR2 YSLEER. This CDR3 contains 16 residues. V lost 1 base to trimming and J lost 2 bases; unmatched junction nucleotides: 4.

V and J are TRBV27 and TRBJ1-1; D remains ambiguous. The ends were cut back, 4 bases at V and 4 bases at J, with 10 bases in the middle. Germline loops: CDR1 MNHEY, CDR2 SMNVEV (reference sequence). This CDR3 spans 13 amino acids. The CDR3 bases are TGTGCCAGCAGTTCATTACCAGGCACTGAAGCTTTCTTT. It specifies CASSSLPGTEAFF.

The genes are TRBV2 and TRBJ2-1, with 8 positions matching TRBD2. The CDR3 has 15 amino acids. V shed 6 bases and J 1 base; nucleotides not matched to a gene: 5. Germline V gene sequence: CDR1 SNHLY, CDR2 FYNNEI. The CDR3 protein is CASRSSGASYNEQFF. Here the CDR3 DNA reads TGTGCCAGCAGGAGTAGCGGGGCTTCCTACAATGAGCAGTTCTTC.

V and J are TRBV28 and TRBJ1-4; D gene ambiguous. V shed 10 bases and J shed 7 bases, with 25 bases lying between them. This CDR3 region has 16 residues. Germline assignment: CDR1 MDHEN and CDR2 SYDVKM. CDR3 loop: CATASSPGVLGEKLFF. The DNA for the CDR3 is TGTGCCACCGCAAGTAGTCCGGGAGTTTTAGGTGAAAAACTGTTTTTT.

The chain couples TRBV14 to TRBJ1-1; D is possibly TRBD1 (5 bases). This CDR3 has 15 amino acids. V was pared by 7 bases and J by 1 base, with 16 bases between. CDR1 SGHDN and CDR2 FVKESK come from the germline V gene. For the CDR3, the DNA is TGTGCCAGCACCCAGATCGGCACAGGGAACACTGAAGCTTTCTTT. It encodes CASTQIGTGNTEAFF. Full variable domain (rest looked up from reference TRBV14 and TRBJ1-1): EAGVTQFPSHSVIEKGQTVTLRCDPISGHDNLYWYRRVMGKEIKFLLHFVKESKQDESGMPNNRFLAERTGGTYSTLKVQPAELEDSGVYFCASTQIGTGNTEAFFGQGTRLTVV.

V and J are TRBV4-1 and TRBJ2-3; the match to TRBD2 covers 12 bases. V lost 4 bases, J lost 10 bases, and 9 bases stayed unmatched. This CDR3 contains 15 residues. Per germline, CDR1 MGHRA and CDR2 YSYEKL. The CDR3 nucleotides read TGCGCCAGCAGCCCAGAAGGACTAGCGGGGCAGGCGCAGTATTTT. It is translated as CASSPEGLAGQAQYF.

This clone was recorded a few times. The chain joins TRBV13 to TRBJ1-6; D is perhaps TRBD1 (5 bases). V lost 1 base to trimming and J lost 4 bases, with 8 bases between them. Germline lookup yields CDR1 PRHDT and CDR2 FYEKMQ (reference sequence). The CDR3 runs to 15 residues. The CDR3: CASSLAGDYNSPLHF. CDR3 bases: TGTGCCAGCAGCTTAGCGGGGGATTATAATTCACCCCTCCACTTT.

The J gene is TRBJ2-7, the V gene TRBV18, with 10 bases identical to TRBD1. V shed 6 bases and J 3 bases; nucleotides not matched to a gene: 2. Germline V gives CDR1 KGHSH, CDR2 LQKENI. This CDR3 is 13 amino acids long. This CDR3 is CASSTGGIYEQYF. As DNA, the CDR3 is TGTGCCAGCTCGACAGGGGGCATCTACGAGCAGTACTTC.

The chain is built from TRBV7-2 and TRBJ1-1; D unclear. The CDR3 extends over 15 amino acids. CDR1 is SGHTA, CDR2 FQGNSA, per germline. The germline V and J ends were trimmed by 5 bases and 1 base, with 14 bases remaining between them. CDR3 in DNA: TGTGCCAGCAGCCTCTACGTGGTTTCGAACACTGAAGCTTTCTTT. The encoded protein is CASSLYVVSNTEAFF.

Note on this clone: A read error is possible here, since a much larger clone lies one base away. The CDR3 sequence: CASRGLAVNNEQFF. CDR3 sequence (DNA): TGTGCCAGCAGAGGACTAGCGGTAAACAATGAGCAGTTCTTC. This chain links TRBV2 with TRBJ2-1; 10 positions agree with TRBD2. CDR1 and CDR2 from the germline V gene are SNHLY and FYNNEI. The CDR3 has 14 amino acids. Unmatched junction bases numbered 4, after V lost 6 bases and J lost 5 bases.

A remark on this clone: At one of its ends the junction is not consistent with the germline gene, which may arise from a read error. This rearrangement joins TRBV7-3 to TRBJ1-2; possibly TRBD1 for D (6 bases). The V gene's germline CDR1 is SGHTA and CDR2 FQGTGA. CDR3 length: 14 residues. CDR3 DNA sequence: TGTGCCAGCAGCACCGGGACGGATGGTGGGGGCTACCCCTTC. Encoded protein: CASSTGTDGGGYPF. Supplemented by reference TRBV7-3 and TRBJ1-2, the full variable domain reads GAGVSQTPSNKVTEKGKYVELRCDPISGHTALYWYRQSLGQGPEFLIYFQGTGAADDSGLPNDRFFAVRPEGSVSTLKIQRTERGDSAVYLCASSTGTDGGGYPFGSGTRLTVV.

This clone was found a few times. DNA for the CDR3: TGTGCCAGCAGCCTCCAGGGGGGAATGACCACTGAAGCTTTCTTT. This sequence encodes CASSLQGGMTTEAFF. V is TRBV5-4 and J is TRBJ1-1; 7 positions agree with TRBD1. Germline CDR1 and CDR2: SGHNT and YYREEE (reference sequence). Losses at the gene ends were 4 bases for V and 4 bases for J; bases not matched to a gene: 10. The length of the CDR3 is 15 residues.

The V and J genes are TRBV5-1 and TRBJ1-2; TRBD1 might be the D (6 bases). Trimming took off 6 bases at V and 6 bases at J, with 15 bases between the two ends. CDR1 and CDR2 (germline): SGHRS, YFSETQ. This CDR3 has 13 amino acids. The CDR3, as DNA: TGCGCCAGCAAGGTCGGACAGTTAGATGGCTACACCTTC. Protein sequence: CASKVGQLDGYTF.

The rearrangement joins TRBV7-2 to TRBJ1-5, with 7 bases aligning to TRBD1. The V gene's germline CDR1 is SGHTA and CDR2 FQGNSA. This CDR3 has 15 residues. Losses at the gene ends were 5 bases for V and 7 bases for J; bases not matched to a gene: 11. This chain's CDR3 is CASSLRGQGGQPQHF. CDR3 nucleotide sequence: TGTGCCAGCAGCCTTAGAGGGCAGGGGGGACAGCCCCAGCATTTT.

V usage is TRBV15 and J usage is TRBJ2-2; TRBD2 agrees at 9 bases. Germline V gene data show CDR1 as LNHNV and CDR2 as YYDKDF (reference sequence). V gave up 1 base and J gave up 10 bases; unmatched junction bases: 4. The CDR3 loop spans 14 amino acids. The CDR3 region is CATSRGAGGTELFF. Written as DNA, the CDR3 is TGTGCCACCAGCAGAGGAGCGGGGGGCACGGAGCTGTTTTTT.

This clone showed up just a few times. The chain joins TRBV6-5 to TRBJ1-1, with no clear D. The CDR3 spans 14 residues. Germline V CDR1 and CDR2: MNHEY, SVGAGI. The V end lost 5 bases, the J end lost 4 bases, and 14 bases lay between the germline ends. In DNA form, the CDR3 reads TGTGCCAGCAGTGGAGGTGTGGTCGTCACTGAAGCTTTCTTT. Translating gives CASSGGVVVTEAFF.

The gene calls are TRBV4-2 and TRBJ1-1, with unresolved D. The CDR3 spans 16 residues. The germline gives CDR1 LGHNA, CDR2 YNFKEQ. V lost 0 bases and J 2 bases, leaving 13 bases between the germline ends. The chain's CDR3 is CASSQEIGAANTEAFF. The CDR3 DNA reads TGTGCCAGCAGCCAAGAAATAGGAGCGGCAAACACTGAAGCTTTCTTT.

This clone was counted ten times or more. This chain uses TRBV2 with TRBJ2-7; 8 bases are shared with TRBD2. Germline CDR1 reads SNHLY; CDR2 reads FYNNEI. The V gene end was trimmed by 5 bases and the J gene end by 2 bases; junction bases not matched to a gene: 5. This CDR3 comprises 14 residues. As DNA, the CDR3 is TGTGCCAGCAGTTTGACTAGCGCTACCTACGAGCAGTACTTC. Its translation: CASSLTSATYEQYF.

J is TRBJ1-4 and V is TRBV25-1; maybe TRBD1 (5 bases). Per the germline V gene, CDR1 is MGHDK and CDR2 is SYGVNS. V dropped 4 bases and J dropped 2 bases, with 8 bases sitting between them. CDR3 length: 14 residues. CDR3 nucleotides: TGTGCCAGCAGTGCTAGGGGCACTAATGAAAAACTGTTTTTT. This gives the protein CASSARGTNEKLFF.

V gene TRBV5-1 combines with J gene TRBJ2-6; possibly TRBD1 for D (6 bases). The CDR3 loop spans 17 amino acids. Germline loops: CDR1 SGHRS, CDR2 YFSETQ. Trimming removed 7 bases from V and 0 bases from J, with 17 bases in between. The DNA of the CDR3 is TGCGCCAGCCGGAGCGGACAGCCAAGCTCTGGGGCCAACGTCCTGACTTTC. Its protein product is CASRSGQPSSGANVLTF. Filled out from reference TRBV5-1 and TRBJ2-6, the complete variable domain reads KAGVTQTPRYLIKTRGQQVTLSCSPISGHRSVSWYQQTPGQGLQFLFEYFSETQRNKGNFPGRFSGRQFSNSRSEMNVSTLELGDSALYLCASRSGQPSSGANVLTFGAGSRLTVL.

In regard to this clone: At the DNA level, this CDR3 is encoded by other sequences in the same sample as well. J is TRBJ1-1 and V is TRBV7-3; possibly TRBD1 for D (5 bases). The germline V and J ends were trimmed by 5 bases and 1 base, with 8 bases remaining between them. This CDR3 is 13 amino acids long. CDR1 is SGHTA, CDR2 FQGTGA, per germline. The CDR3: CASSLDRNTEAFF. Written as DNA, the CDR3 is TGTGCCAGCAGCCTAGACAGGAACACTGAAGCTTTCTTT.

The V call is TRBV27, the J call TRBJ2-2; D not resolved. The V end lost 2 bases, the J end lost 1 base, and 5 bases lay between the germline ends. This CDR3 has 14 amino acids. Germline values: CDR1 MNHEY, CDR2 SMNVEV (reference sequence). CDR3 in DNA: TGTGCCAGCAGTTTAAGACAGAACACCGGGGAGCTGTTTTTT. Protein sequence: CASSLRQNTGELFF.